The next 27 T cell receptor beta chains were all read from a single sample in a study of blood T cell repertoires in COVID-19. Produced via immunoSEQ multiplex PCR; TCRdb's table is partial and in-frame only. Seen here are some 150,000 clones, around 87% observed once, and the top ten hold around 14%. Input material: peripheral blood. Every receptor here comes from a woman aged 35 to 49 with acute or convalescent COVID-19.

The chain couples TRBV6-5 to TRBJ1-1; D is possibly TRBD1 (5 bases). Germline V gene lookup returns CDR1 MNHEY and CDR2 SVGAGI. The CDR3 runs to 16 residues. The V and J ends lost 3 bases and 0 bases respectively, with 14 bases between them. CDR3 DNA: TGTGCCAGCAGTTATCACCCCGACAGAGTGAACACTGAAGCTTTCTTT. It translates to CASSYHPDRVNTEAFF.

The chain is built from TRBV6-5 and TRBJ1-6; D might be TRBD1 (5 bases). The V gene's germline CDR1 is MNHEY and CDR2 SVGAGI. V shed 5 bases and J shed 11 bases, with 13 bases lying between them. The CDR3 loop spans 13 amino acids. CDR3 nucleotides: TGTGCCAGCAGTCGGGGGGGTGGCCCACCCCTCCACTTT. Protein product: CASSRGGGPPLHF.

This clone was picked up one time. V usage is TRBV19 and J usage is TRBJ2-3, with D perhaps matching TRBD2 (7 bases). Germline V gene sequence: CDR1 LNHDA, CDR2 SQIVND (reference sequence). The CDR3 contains 14 residues. In DNA, the CDR3 is TGTGCGGAACGGGGGGACATTAACACAGATACGCAGTATTTT. Its protein is CAERGDINTDTQYF.

V usage is TRBV27 and J usage is TRBJ1-4; 8 bases agree with TRBD1. The junction had 4 bases not matched to a gene; V was cut back by 5 bases and J by 5 bases. The CDR3 contains 14 residues. Germline V gives CDR1 MNHEY, CDR2 SMNVEV (reference sequence). The CDR3 DNA is TGTGCCAGCAGTCACAGGGGGGAGAATGAAAAACTGTTTTTT. It codes for CASSHRGENEKLFF.

The sample holds one count of this clone. The chain is built from TRBV10-3 and TRBJ1-2; D possibly corresponds to TRBD1 (5 bases). The CDR3 runs 13 residues. CDR1 is ENHRY, CDR2 SYGVKD, per germline. The V end lost 6 bases, the J end lost 5 bases, and 13 bases lay between the germline ends. This CDR3 is CAIREDGGYGYTF. Here the CDR3 DNA reads TGTGCCATCAGAGAAGACGGGGGGTATGGCTACACCTTC.

The chain employs TRBV11-2 and TRBJ2-1; no clear D. This CDR3 has 17 residues. Deletions cut 0 bases from V and 0 bases from J, with 12 bases between. The germline gives CDR1 SGHAT, CDR2 FQNNGV. The CDR3 region has the DNA TGTGCCAGCAGCTTAGATGGGCAGCTGAGCTCCTACAATGAGCAGTTCTTC. Translation: CASSLDGQLSSYNEQFF.

The chain couples TRBV20-1 to TRBJ1-6; D gene ambiguous. Trimming cost V 3 bases and J 14 bases, with 11 bases left between them. Germline V CDR1 and CDR2: DFQATT, SNEGSKA (reference sequence). The CDR3 length is 11 residues. The CDR3, as DNA: TGCAGTGCTAGGCAGCGTGAATCCCTCCACTTT. Its protein is CSARQRESLHF.

This chain connects TRBV7-9 to TRBJ1-6; D is unresolved. Trimming cost V 8 bases and J 8 bases, with 10 bases left between them. Germline assignment: CDR1 SEHNR and CDR2 FQNEAQ (reference sequence). There are 12 residues in the CDR3. CDR3 DNA sequence: TGTGCCAGCTCCGTCGGGTATTCACCCCTCCACTTT. Its translation is CASSVGYSPLHF.

V and J are TRBV3-1 (or the pseudogene TRBV3-2) and TRBJ1-2; TRBD1 aligns across 9 bases. V dropped 4 bases and J dropped 8; count of bases not matched to a gene: 8. The CDR3 sequence is 14 residues long. The germline CDR1 and CDR2 sequences are LGHDT and YNNKEL (reference sequence). The CDR3 reads CASSLGTGLAGYTF. The CDR3 DNA is TGTGCCAGCAGCCTTGGGACAGGGCTCGCAGGCTACACCTTC.

The chain employs TRBV7-2 and TRBJ1-5; TRBD1 agrees at 7 bases. This CDR3 is 15 amino acids long. Germline lookup yields CDR1 SGHTA and CDR2 FQGNSA. V was clipped by 6 bases and J by 1 base; unmatched bases: 6. For the CDR3, the DNA is TGTGCCAGCAGACAGGACAGGACGAGCAATCAGCCCCAGCATTTT. Protein sequence: CASRQDRTSNQPQHF.

This chain uses TRBV5-1 with TRBJ1-2, with D uncertain. The CDR3 is 13 residues long. The ends were cut back, 0 bases at V and 5 bases at J, with 8 bases in the middle. CDR1 is SGHRS, CDR2 YFSETQ, per germline. This CDR3 is CASSLDGSYGYTF. The CDR3 coding sequence is TGCGCCAGCAGCTTGGATGGGAGTTATGGCTACACCTTC.

V is TRBV3-1 (or the pseudogene TRBV3-2) and J is TRBJ1-2; tentatively, D is TRBD1 (5 bases). V was shortened by 5 bases and J by 8 bases, with 15 bases between the two germline ends. The CDR3 consists of 13 residues. Germline CDR1 is LGHDT and CDR2 is YNNKEL (reference sequence). CDR3 loop: CASSEALGGGYTF. CDR3 in DNA: TGTGCCAGCAGCGAGGCACTTGGGGGGGGCTACACCTTC.

The chain employs TRBV4-1 and TRBJ2-1; TRBD1 aligns across 9 bases. The trim removed 1 base at V and 7 bases at J, leaving 5 bases unmatched. The CDR3 loop spans 15 amino acids. Germline V gene lookup returns CDR1 MGHRA and CDR2 YSYEKL. For the CDR3, the DNA is TGCGCCAGCAGCCAAGGTCCGGGACAGGGAAATGAGCAGTTCTTC. Its protein product is CASSQGPGQGNEQFF.

This clone was seen more than once but under ten times. The chain has TRBV7-9 and TRBJ1-6, with 7 nucleotides matching TRBD1. V shed 1 base and J 10 bases; nucleotides not matched to a gene: 4. The CDR3 runs 14 residues. The germline V gene has CDR1 SEHNR and CDR2 FQNEAQ (reference sequence). CDR3 loop: CASSLGQGGSPLHF. The CDR3 region has the DNA TGTGCCAGCAGCTTAGGTCAGGGGGGATCACCCCTCCACTTT.

The V call is TRBV10-3, the J call TRBJ1-1; D is undetermined. This CDR3 contains 13 residues. V shed 0 bases and J shed 8 bases, with 10 bases lying between them. Germline-derived CDR1 and CDR2 are ENHRY and SYGVKD. The CDR3 spells CAISESDTYEAFF. Here the CDR3 DNA reads TGTGCCATCAGTGAGTCAGACACCTACGAAGCTTTCTTT.

CDR3 residues: CATSDPGLAGGRHEQFF. The CDR3, as DNA: TGTGCCACCAGTGACCCGGGACTAGCGGGAGGTAGGCATGAGCAGTTCTTC. The chain recombines TRBV24-1 with TRBJ2-1; 15 bases map to TRBD2. Per the germline V gene, CDR1 is KGHDR and CDR2 is SFDVKD. The CDR3 consists of 17 residues. Trimming removed 4 bases from V and 8 bases from J; junction bases left unmatched: 8.

This clone was counted a single time. Here the CDR3 reads CASRAAGGRGELFF. CDR3 DNA sequence: TGTGCCAGCAGAGCAGCGGGGGGGCGCGGGGAGCTGTTTTTT. The chain carries TRBV28 and TRBJ2-2; 10 nucleotides agree with TRBD2. From germline, CDR1 is MDHEN and CDR2 SYDVKM. V trimming: 6 bases; J trimming: 7 bases; junction bases outside the gene matches: 5. The length of the CDR3 is 14 residues.

The CDR3 loop reads CASSTSGVGYTF. The DNA of the CDR3 is TGTGCCAGCAGTACCTCAGGGGTCGGCTACACCTTC. This chain joins TRBV6-5 and TRBJ1-2; TRBD1 is a possible D gene (6 bases). V lost 5 bases, J lost 8 bases, and 12 bases lay in between. CDR1 and CDR2 (germline): MNHEY, SVGAGI. CDR3 length: 12 amino acids.

The chain links TRBV6-5 to TRBJ2-5; 7 nucleotides align to TRBD1. The CDR3 loop spans 15 amino acids. CDR1 is MNHEY and CDR2 is SVGAGI in the germline V gene. J gave up 1 base and V 6 bases, and 8 bases lay outside the gene matches. CDR3 amino acids: CASSQGQTFQETQYF. DNA of the CDR3: TGTGCCAGCAGCCAGGGACAGACCTTCCAAGAGACCCAGTACTTC.

The rearrangement uses TRBV7-2 and TRBJ2-3; 7 bases are shared with TRBD2. CDR1 and CDR2 from the germline V gene are SGHTA and FQGNSA. The CDR3 sequence is 18 residues long. V shed 3 bases, J shed 0 bases, and the junction held 12 bases outside the gene matches. CDR3 loop: CASSFLGGRAGSTDTQYF. For the CDR3, the DNA is TGTGCCAGCAGCTTTTTGGGAGGGAGGGCCGGCAGCACAGATACGCAGTATTTT.

CDR3 sequence: CASGFILTSGTPYEQYF. The CDR3 DNA reads TGTGCTAGTGGTTTCATACTGACTAGCGGGACTCCCTACGAGCAGTACTTC. The chain is built from TRBV12-5 and TRBJ2-7; 11 bases line up with TRBD2. V trimming: 3 bases; J trimming: 2 bases; junction bases outside the gene matches: 9. Germline CDR1 reads LGHNT; CDR2 reads FRNRAP. The CDR3 is made up of 17 amino acids.

Here the CDR3 DNA reads TGTGCCAGCAGTGAACCTTTAGTTTCCCATAAGCAGTACTTC. This codes for CASSEPLVSHKQYF. V usage is TRBV2 and J usage is TRBJ2-7; D is unresolved. Germline-derived CDR1 and CDR2 are SNHLY and FYNNEI. Trimming took 2 bases from V and 8 from J, leaving 16 bases between them. The CDR3 runs to 14 residues.

This clone has only one observation. This chain joins TRBV12-3 or TRBV12-4 and TRBJ2-4; the D gene is possibly TRBD2 (6 bases). CDR3 size: 12 residues. Trimming stripped 5 bases from V and 8 bases from J, with 10 bases between. DNA of the CDR3: TGTGCCAGCAGTATCCCGGGGGACATTCAGTACTTC. It codes for CASSIPGDIQYF.

The chain joins TRBV7-9 to TRBJ2-2; tentative D call: TRBD1 (6 bases). CDR1 SEHNR and CDR2 FQNEAQ come from the germline V gene (reference sequence). Trimming removed 5 bases from V and 7 bases from J, with 17 bases in between. CDR3 length equals 15 residues. CDR3 sequence (DNA): TGTGCCAGCAGCGCCGACAGGATTGTCGGCGGGGAGCTGTTTTTT. Encoded protein: CASSADRIVGGELFF.

The V gene is TRBV30, the J gene TRBJ2-5; D remains ambiguous. Germline loops: CDR1 GTSNPN, CDR2 SVGIG (reference sequence). CDR3 size: 11 residues. V gave up 4 bases and J gave up 3 bases, with 6 bases separating them. DNA for the CDR3: TGTGCCTGGACTCAGGAAGAGACCCAGTACTTC. Its translation: CAWTQEETQYF.

The genes are TRBV19 and TRBJ1-5; the D gene is possibly TRBD1 (6 bases). From germline, CDR1 is LNHDA and CDR2 SQIVND (reference sequence). V shed 7 bases and J shed 4 bases, with 20 bases lying between them. The CDR3 spans 16 residues. The CDR3 coding sequence is TGTGCCAGTATCGGATGGGGGGGCCCTATTAATCAGCCCCAGCATTTT. Translating gives CASIGWGGPINQPQHF.

The chain joins TRBV23-1 to TRBJ2-2; D gene ambiguous. TRBV23-1 qualifies as an ORF whose function is uncertain. This CDR3 comprises 15 residues. V was pared by 1 base and J by 1 base, with 7 bases between. CDR3 coding DNA: TGCGCCAGCAGTCAATTGAGCCAGAACACCGGGGAGCTGTTTTTT. Its protein is CASSQLSQNTGELFF.